This paragraph reports one T cell receptor beta chain. This clone was found a few times. Its antigen is unknown. One base away there is no much larger clone; base qualities are not given. The CDR3 runs 15 residues from the cysteine to the phenylalanine. The CDR3 DNA has 45 bases and is translated from base 1. V is shortened by 0 bases, J by 12 bases, and the region joining them spans 17 bases. The germline V gene (reference sequence) provides CDR1 LNHNV and CDR2 YYDKDF. This sample was taken from a study of somatic mutations in cytotoxic T cells in rheumatoid arthritis (dated by TCRdb to about 2017). Regarding the research as a whole: Some T-cell populations stained with V beta antibodies were sorted by flow on a FACSAria II or Sony SH800 to nearly 100% purity, with sorted V beta1+ cells additionally subjected to TCRB sequencing. The study asked whether expanded CD8+ T-cell clones in newly diagnosed, untreated rheumatoid arthritis carry somatic mutations, and used TCRB deep sequencing to characterize clonality. A total of some 63 rheumatoid arthritis patients and about 20 healthy controls underwent TCRB deep sequencing. The median ages of the patient and control groups were essentially identical.

TCRB CDR3 sequencing used the immunoSEQ assay on genomic DNA. As for the original processing: The analyses included only productive TCRB rearrangements. Defining a clone by its unique TCRB CDR3 sequence, the study calculated clonality as a productive clonality index derived from Shannon entropy. The template counts of each clone relative to the total templates per sample were used to calculate repertoire overlap between two samples. A correlation with a Spearman r of roughly 0.6 was found between V-gene usage by flow cytometry and V-gene usage by TCRB sequencing. Sourced from immuneACCESS, this table was stored by TCRdb with only in-frame sequences that have V and J called. A share of the clones is absent; for the studies checked, an unresolved V gene accounts for under half, and the remainder has no known explanation. Clone size and V and J calls were adopted from that table, with D and trimming inferred from the DNA. This sample comprises more than 6,500 clones, around 70% of them detected only once. In total, the top ten clones hold about 39% of the sample.

Buffy coats from roughly 19 blood donors served as healthy controls, a group that was about 60% female with a median age of about 60 years (range about 21-80). Flow cytometry confirmed the purity of CD4+ and CD8+ cells that had been isolated by positive magnetic bead selection on an AutoMACS. Isolation of peripheral blood mononuclear cells was done through Ficoll-Paque PLUS density gradient separation. DNA from CD4-enriched, CD8-enriched or PBMC samples was extracted using Nucleospin Tissue or Tissue XS kits and then quantified on a Qubit 2.0 fluorometer. Study-wide conclusions, independent of this receptor: CD8+ T-cell clonality in rheumatoid arthritis patients was not significantly different from that in age-matched healthy controls. The antigen targets of the expanded CD8+ clones were unknown, and absence from virus-specific databases did not rule out viral specificity. In about an eighth of the roughly 65 patients the largest CD8+ clone exceeded 20% of CD8+ cells, and several identical CD8+ TCRB sequences were shared between blood and synovial fluid. No adjustment for multiple comparisons was made for the slight TRBV07 underrepresentation in patients. Healthy controls showed no age-related increase in CD8+ clonality, whereas patients did (Spearman r ≈ 0.49).

The sample taken for sequencing was CD8+ T cells sorted from blood. Recombination joined TRBV15 with TRBJ1-4; too little of a D gene remains to name it. The receptor was isolated from a man aged 40-50 years in good health. The CDR3 protein: CATSRERAVQKELFF. The nucleotide sequence reads as follows: TGTGCCACCAGCAGAGAACGAGCAGTGCAAAAAGAACTGTTTTTT. With the portions outside the CDR3 filled from the reference TRBV15 and TRBJ1-4 genes, the complete variable region becomes DAMVIQNPRYQVTQFGKPVTLSCSQTLNHNVMYWYQQKSSQAPKLLFHYYDKDFNNEADTPDNFQSRRPNTSFCFLDIRSPGLGDTAMYLCATSRERAVQKELFFGSGTQLSVL.